Included here is one TCR beta chain sequence, with context. This record comes from a study of blood T cell repertoires in COVID-19. Study in general: Material from acute and convalescent COVID-19 was sourced from the United States, Italy and Spain. PBMCs, B-cell-depleted T cells, or T cells were the source of the cDNA or gDNA that made up the material.

V dropped 5 bases and J dropped 1 base, with 5 bases sitting between them. Germline CDR1 and CDR2: SEHNR and FQNEAQ (reference sequence). The CDR3 is 12 residues long. The method was immunoSEQ multiplex PCR; TCRdb's version includes in-frame clones alone and lacks a portion of them. The table records tens of thousands of clones, over 85% of them present only once. This receptor was obtained from a man between 60 and 75 years old with acute or convalescent COVID-19. The sample comprised peripheral blood. This chain connects TRBV7-9 to TRBJ1-1; D not resolved. CDR3 amino acids: CASSEGNTEAFF. CDR3 in DNA: TGTGCCAGCAGCGAGGGGAACACTGAAGCTTTCTTT.